The T cell receptor (beta chain) described here comes from a study of shared clonotypes between healthy human individuals. Study at large: The study enrolled two women and three men aged 18 to 49.

The germline V gene has CDR1 MNHNS and CDR2 SASEGT. The V gene lost 7 bases and the J gene lost 4 bases, with 13 bases spanning the gap. CDR3 length: 13 residues. Note on this clone: Its cognate antigen is unknown.

Study-wide results and limits: Generation probabilities of non-shared clonotypes were lower (relative to those shared by all four donors). Larger estimated richness was generally seen in naive subsets than in memory subsets.

TCRdb keeps only in-frame clones here, not all; method: immunoSEQ multiplex PCR. The sample carries about 230,000 clones, over 60% recorded once. This sequence originates from a man aged 25-45 years in good health. The sequencing sample was made of memory CD4+ T cells sorted from blood. Subset defined: CD45RA-negative fraction. The V and J genes are TRBV6-1 and TRBJ1-2; D is ambiguous. The CDR3 DNA is TGTGCCAGCATTAAGGACTTAGCCTATGGCTACACCTTC. It yields the protein CASIKDLAYGYTF.